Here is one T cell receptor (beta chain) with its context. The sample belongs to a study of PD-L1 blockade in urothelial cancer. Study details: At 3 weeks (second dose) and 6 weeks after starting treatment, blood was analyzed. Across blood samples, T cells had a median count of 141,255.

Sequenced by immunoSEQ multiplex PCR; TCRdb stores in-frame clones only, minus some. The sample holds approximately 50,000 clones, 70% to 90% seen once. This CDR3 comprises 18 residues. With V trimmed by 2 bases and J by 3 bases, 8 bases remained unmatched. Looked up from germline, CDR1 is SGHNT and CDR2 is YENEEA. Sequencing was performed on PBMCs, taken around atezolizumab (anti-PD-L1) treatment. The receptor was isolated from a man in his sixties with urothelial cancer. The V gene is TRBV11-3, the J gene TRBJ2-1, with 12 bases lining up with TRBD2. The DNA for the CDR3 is TGTGCCAGCAGCTTAACCCAGACTAGCGGGGGCCTCTACAATGAGCAGTTCTTC. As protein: CASSLTQTSGGLYNEQFF.